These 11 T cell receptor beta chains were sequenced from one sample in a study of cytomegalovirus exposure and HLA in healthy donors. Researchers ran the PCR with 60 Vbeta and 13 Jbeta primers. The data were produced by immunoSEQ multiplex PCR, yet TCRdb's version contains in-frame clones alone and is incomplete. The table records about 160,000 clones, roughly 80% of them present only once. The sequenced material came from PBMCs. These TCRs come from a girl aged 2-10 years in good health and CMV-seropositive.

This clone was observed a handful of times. The CDR3 bases are TGTGCCAGCAGTGACCTCGGGGTTTCCCGAAGCTCTGGGGCCAACGTCCTGACTTTC. It codes for CASSDLGVSRSSGANVLTF. The chain combines TRBV6-1 with TRBJ2-6; tentatively, D is TRBD2 (5 bases). V was cut by 3 bases and J by 0 bases, with 18 bases left in between. Germline V gene sequence: CDR1 MNHNS, CDR2 SASEGT. There are 19 residues in the CDR3.

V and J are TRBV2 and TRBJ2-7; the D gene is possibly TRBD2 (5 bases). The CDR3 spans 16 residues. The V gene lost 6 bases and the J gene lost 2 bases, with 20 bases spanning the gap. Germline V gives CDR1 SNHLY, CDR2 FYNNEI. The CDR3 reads CASSQLSGSSPYEQYF. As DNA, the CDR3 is TGTGCCAGCAGCCAATTAAGTGGGAGTTCCCCCTACGAGCAGTACTTC. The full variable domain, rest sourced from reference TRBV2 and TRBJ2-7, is EPEVTQTPSHQVTQMGQEVILRCVPISNHLYFYWYRQILGQKVEFLVSFYNNEISEKSEIFDDQFSVERPDGSNFTLKIRSTKLEDSAMYFCASSQLSGSSPYEQYFGPGTRLTVT.

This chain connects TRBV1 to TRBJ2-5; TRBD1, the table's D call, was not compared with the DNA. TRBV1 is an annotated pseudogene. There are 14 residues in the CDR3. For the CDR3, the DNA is TGCACCAGCAGCCAAGTAGGGGGCCAAGAGACCCAGTACTTC. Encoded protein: CTSSQVGGQETQYF.

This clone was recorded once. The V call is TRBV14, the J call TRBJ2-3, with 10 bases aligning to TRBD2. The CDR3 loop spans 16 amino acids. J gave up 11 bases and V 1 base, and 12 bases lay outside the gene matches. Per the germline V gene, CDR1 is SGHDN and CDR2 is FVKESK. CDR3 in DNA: TGTGCCAGCAGCCAAGTCCGGGGCCTAGCGGGAGCGGGGCAGTATTTT. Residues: CASSQVRGLAGAGQYF.

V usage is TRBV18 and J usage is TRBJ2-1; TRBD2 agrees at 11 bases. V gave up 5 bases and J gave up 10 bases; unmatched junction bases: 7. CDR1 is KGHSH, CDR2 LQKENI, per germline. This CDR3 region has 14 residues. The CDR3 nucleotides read TGTGCCAGCTCAGTTACTAGCGGGAGTTGGGAGCAGTTCTTC. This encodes CASSVTSGSWEQFF.

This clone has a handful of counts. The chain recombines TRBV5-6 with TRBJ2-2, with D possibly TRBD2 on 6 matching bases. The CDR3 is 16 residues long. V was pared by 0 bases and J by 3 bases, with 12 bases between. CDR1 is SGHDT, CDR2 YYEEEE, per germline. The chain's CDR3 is CASSLVGGADTGELFF. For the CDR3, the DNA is TGTGCCAGCAGCTTGGTGGGGGGAGCGGACACCGGGGAGCTGTTTTTT. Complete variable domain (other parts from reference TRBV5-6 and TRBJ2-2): DAGVTQSPTHLIKTRGQQVTLRCSPKSGHDTVSWYQQALGQGPQFIFQYYEEEERQRGNFPDRFSGHQFPNYSSELNVNALLLGDSALYLCASSLVGGADTGELFFGEGSRLTVL.

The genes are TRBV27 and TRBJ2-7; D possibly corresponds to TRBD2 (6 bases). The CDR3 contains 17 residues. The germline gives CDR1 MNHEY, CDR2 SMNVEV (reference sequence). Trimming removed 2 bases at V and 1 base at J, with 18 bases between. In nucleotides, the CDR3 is TGTGCCAGCAGTTTACGCCCGACTAGGTCTTTTTCCTACGAGCAGTACTTC. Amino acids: CASSLRPTRSFSYEQYF.

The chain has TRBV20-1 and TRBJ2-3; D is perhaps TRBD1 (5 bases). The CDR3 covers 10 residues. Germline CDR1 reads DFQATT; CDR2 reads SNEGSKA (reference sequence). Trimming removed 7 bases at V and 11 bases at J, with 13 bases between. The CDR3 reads CSGLGAWQYF. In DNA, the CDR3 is TGCAGTGGGCTAGGGGCGTGGCAGTATTTT.

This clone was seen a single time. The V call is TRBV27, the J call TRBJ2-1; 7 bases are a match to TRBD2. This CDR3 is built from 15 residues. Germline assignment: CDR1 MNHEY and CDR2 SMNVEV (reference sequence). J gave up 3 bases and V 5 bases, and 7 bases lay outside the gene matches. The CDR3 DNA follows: TGTGCCAGCAGTCCAGGACTAGTAAACTACAATGAGCAGTTCTTC. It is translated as CASSPGLVNYNEQFF.

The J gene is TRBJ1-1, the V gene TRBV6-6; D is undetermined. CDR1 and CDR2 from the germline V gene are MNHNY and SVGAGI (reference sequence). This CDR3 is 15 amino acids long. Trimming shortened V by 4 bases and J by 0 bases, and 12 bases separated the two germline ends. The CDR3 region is CASSFHLQLNTEAFF. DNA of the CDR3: TGTGCCAGCAGTTTTCACCTACAGTTGAACACTGAAGCTTTCTTT.

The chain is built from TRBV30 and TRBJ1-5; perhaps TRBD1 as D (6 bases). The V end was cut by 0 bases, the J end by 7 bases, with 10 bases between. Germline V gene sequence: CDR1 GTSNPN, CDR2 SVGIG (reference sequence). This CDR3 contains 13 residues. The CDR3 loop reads CAWSVDSRQPQHF. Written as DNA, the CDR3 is TGTGCCTGGAGTGTGGACAGCCGGCAGCCCCAGCATTTT.